These 18 T cell receptor beta chains originate from one sample sequenced in a study of T-cell memory formation after mild COVID-19. TCRdb re-analysed the 5' RACE reads in MiXCR, keeping a single row per CDR3 protein. Of about 250,000 distinct CDR3 sequences detected, less than 20% appear once; the ten largest clones hold approximately 2.1%. Sequencing was done on a sample of PBMCs or a T cell subset sorted from them (not recorded which). These receptors were obtained from an adult woman who had mild COVID-19 (a few samples of this study predate the infection). Cell type and time point are not known.

In its sample, this clonotype was seen many times. This rearrangement joins TRBV5-1 to TRBJ2-7; D is uncertain. Trimming pared 0 bases from V and 2 bases from J, leaving 18 bases between. CDR1 SGHRS and CDR2 YFSETQ come from the germline V gene. This CDR3 has 17 amino acids. CDR3 loop: CASSLALNPTTAYEQYF. As DNA, the CDR3 is TGCGCCAGCAGCTTGGCCTTAAATCCCACCACCGCCTACGAGCAGTACTTC.

CDR3 sequence: CASSWTSGVDRETQYF. DNA of the CDR3: TGCGCCAGCAGCTGGACTAGCGGGGTGGACCGAGAGACCCAGTACTTC. This chain joins TRBV5-1 and TRBJ2-5; 12 bases map to TRBD2. Germline CDR1 and CDR2: SGHRS and YFSETQ. The CDR3 runs to 16 residues. V was pared by 3 bases and J by 4 bases, with 7 bases of the junction left unmatched.

The chain combines TRBV20-1 with TRBJ2-1; 7 bases align to TRBD1. Germline V gene sequence: CDR1 DFQATT, CDR2 SNEGSKA (reference sequence). The CDR3 runs to 14 residues. V was clipped by 7 bases and J by 8 bases; unmatched bases: 14. In nucleotides, the CDR3 is TGCAGTGTTCAGCCCGGACAGGCACGGGATGAGCAGTTCTTC. Translation gives CSVQPGQARDEQFF.

This clonotype was seen at least ten times. V is TRBV5-6 and J is TRBJ2-1; possibly TRBD2 for D (5 bases). The CDR3 contains 15 residues. The germline V and J ends were trimmed by 5 bases and 4 bases, with 16 bases remaining between them. The germline gives CDR1 SGHDT, CDR2 YYEEEE. CDR3 sequence (DNA): TGTGCCAGCAGGAAGAGATTAGCGCTATACAATGAGCAGTTCTTC. This sequence encodes CASRKRLALYNEQFF.

The gene calls are TRBV6-2 or TRBV6-3 and TRBJ2-7; 10 nucleotides line up with TRBD1. In germline, CDR1 is MNHEY, CDR2 SVGEGT. The CDR3 totals 16 residues. V dropped 5 bases and J dropped 5; count of bases not matched to a gene: 12. Here the CDR3 reads CASSNPGQGFPDEQYF. The CDR3 DNA follows: TGTGCCAGCAGTAATCCGGGACAGGGGTTTCCGGACGAGCAGTACTTC.

The rearrangement uses TRBV12-3 or TRBV12-4 and TRBJ1-5, with 10 bases lining up with TRBD1. CDR3 size: 14 residues. The V and J ends lost 6 bases and 5 bases, in that order; junction bases with no gene match: 4. CDR3 in amino acids: CASSRGTGDQPQHF. The CDR3 DNA reads as TGTGCCAGCAGCCGGGGGACAGGGGATCAGCCCCAGCATTTT.

The table lists this clonotype with a few counts. The chain has TRBV10-3 and TRBJ2-3; D could derive from TRBD1 or TRBD2 (5 bases each). The germline CDR1 and CDR2 sequences are ENHRY and SYGVKD. This CDR3 region has 15 residues. V was trimmed by 3 bases and J by 1 base, leaving 11 bases between them. In nucleotides, the CDR3 is TGTGCCATCAGTGAAGGGACGATTCGCACAGATACGCAGTATTTT. This translates into CAISEGTIRTDTQYF.

The gene calls are TRBV6-1 and TRBJ1-2, with 8 bases matching TRBD1. The CDR3 contains 15 residues. After removal of 6 bases from V and 4 bases from J, the junction contained 10 bases not matched to a gene. Germline V gives CDR1 MNHNS, CDR2 SASEGT. CDR3 sequence reads: CASSSTGGGIYGYTF. CDR3 DNA sequence: TGTGCCAGCAGCTCAACAGGGGGGGGGATCTATGGCTACACCTTC.

V is TRBV18 and J is TRBJ2-7; TRBD2 might be the D (7 bases). CDR1 KGHSH and CDR2 LQKENI come from the germline V gene. V was trimmed by 2 bases and J by 3 bases, leaving 14 bases between them. The CDR3 loop spans 15 amino acids. CDR3 sequence reads: CASSPDQGRVYEQYF. CDR3 coding DNA: TGTGCCAGCTCACCAGATCAGGGGAGGGTCTACGAGCAGTACTTC.

The V and J genes are TRBV7-2 and TRBJ1-5; D uncertain. Deletions cut 5 bases from V and 6 bases from J, with 8 bases between. Germline values: CDR1 SGHTA, CDR2 FQGNSA. The CDR3 totals 12 residues. The CDR3 bases are TGTGCCAGCAGCACACTCGCTCAGCCCCAGCATTTT. Protein sequence: CASSTLAQPQHF.

This clonotype was found a few times. This chain uses TRBV28 with TRBJ2-7; 14 nucleotides line up with TRBD2. Germline V lookup: CDR1 MDHEN, CDR2 SYDVKM. This CDR3 region has 14 residues. Losses at the gene ends were 6 bases for V and 9 bases for J; bases not matched to a gene: 7. In DNA form, the CDR3 reads TGTGCCAGCAGACCGGGACTAGCGGGAGTGGCGCAGTACTTC. Encoded protein: CASRPGLAGVAQYF.

This clonotype was detected many times. J is TRBJ2-7 and V is TRBV6-2 or TRBV6-3; D is uncertain. CDR1 and CDR2 from the germline V gene are MNHEY and SVGEGT. The CDR3 is 13 amino acids. V lost 6 bases and J 3 bases, leaving 12 bases between the germline ends. CDR3 in amino acids: CASRTGWGYEQYF. The DNA of the CDR3 is TGTGCCAGCAGGACCGGATGGGGCTACGAGCAGTACTTC.

This clonotype turned up a few times. V gene TRBV19 combines with J gene TRBJ2-7; D is perhaps TRBD1 or TRBD2 (5 bases each). V shed 0 bases and J shed 4 bases, with 13 bases lying between them. Germline lookup yields CDR1 LNHDA and CDR2 SQIVND (reference sequence). The CDR3 extends over 15 amino acids. The CDR3 spells CASSIDGSGTYEQYF. In DNA form, the CDR3 reads TGTGCCAGTAGTATAGATGGATCGGGGACGTACGAGCAGTACTTC.

This clonotype was recorded at least ten times. The CDR3 DNA reads TGTGCCAGCAGCCAAGCTTACCCGGGCTACGAGCAGTACTTC. Translated: CASSQAYPGYEQYF. The V and J genes are TRBV4-2 and TRBJ2-7; no definite D call. V lost 1 base and J 3 bases, leaving 10 bases between the germline ends. Germline CDR1 reads LGHNA; CDR2 reads YNFKEQ. The CDR3 loop spans 14 amino acids.

V and J are TRBV18 and TRBJ2-1; no clear D gene. CDR1 is KGHSH, CDR2 LQKENI, per germline. V was cut by 6 bases and J by 2 bases, with 8 bases left in between. The CDR3 spans 13 residues. The CDR3 DNA reads as TGTGCCAGCTCGGGCCAAACCTACAATGAGCAGTTCTTC. This gives the protein CASSGQTYNEQFF.

This clonotype was found a few times. The genes are TRBV19 and TRBJ1-1; TRBD1 agrees at 7 bases. This CDR3 region has 13 residues. Trimming took 6 bases from V and 8 from J; bases not matched to a gene: 9. Germline V gene lookup returns CDR1 LNHDA and CDR2 SQIVND (reference sequence). The CDR3 bases are TGTGCCAGTAGATATGGAGGGGGCTCAGAAGCTTTCTTT. It specifies CASRYGGGSEAFF.

The genes are TRBV29-1 and TRBJ1-2; D is ambiguous. The germline V and J ends were trimmed by 4 bases and 3 bases, with 12 bases remaining between them. The CDR3 consists of 13 residues. Per germline, CDR1 SQVTM and CDR2 ANQGSEA. The CDR3 region is CSVAGGDYYGYTF. In DNA, the CDR3 is TGCAGCGTTGCGGGAGGAGACTACTATGGCTACACCTTC.

V is TRBV12-3 or TRBV12-4 and J is TRBJ1-5; 9 nucleotides align to TRBD1. Unmatched junction bases numbered 8, after V lost 5 bases and J lost 6 bases. CDR3 size: 15 residues. The CDR3: CASSPPRDRVQPQHF. CDR3 nucleotide sequence: TGTGCCAGCAGTCCACCCCGGGACAGGGTTCAGCCCCAGCATTTT.